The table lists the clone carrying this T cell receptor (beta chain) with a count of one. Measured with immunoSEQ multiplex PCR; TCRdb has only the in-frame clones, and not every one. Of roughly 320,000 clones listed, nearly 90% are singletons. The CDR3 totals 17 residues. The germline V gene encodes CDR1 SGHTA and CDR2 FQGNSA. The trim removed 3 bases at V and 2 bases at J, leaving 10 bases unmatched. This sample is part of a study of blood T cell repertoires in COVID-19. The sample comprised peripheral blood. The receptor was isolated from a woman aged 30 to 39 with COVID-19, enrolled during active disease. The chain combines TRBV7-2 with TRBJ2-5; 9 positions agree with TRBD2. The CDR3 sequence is CASSFRLAGRIQETQYF. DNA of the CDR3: TGTGCCAGCAGCTTTCGTCTAGCGGGGAGAATACAAGAGACCCAGTACTTC.